This entry lists 18 T cell receptor beta chains sequenced from one sample in a study of blood T cell repertoires in COVID-19 (dated by TCRdb to the early 2020s). Library preparation employed the immunoSEQ multiplex PCR assay. Here the immuneACCESS table is served through TCRdb, limited to in-frame sequences with V and J called. Missing clones are a known gap in these copies; in checked studies unresolved V genes cover under half, and the rest lacks a known reason. Counted in this sample were 350,000 to 450,000 clones; 85% of them appeared once. The ten largest clones take up around 3.4% of the sample. The sequencing sample was made of peripheral blood. These receptors all come from a woman between 18 and 30 years old with acute or convalescent COVID-19.

The chain employs TRBV6-4 and TRBJ2-1; D perhaps matches TRBD1 (6 bases). CDR3 length: 14 residues. Per germline, CDR1 MRHNA and CDR2 SNTAGT. V shed 6 bases and J shed 5 bases, with 14 bases lying between them. DNA of the CDR3: TGTGCCAGCAGCGCAGACAGGACCAACAATGAGCAGTTCTTC. This gives the protein CASSADRTNNEQFF.

The V gene is TRBV5-1, the J gene TRBJ1-2, with TRBD1 matching 7 bases. This CDR3 is built from 12 residues. J lost 8 bases, V lost 3 bases, and 4 bases had no gene match. Germline V gene data show CDR1 as SGHRS and CDR2 as YFSETQ. CDR3 nucleotides: TGCGCCAGCAGCTCAGGGGGGAAAGGCTACACCTTC. It encodes CASSSGGKGYTF.

The genes are TRBV2 and TRBJ1-3; TRBD1 might be the D (5 bases). From germline, CDR1 is SNHLY and CDR2 FYNNEI. Deletions cut 7 bases from V and 3 bases from J, with 10 bases between. CDR3 length: 13 residues. The chain's CDR3 is CASNRRDGNTIYF. The CDR3 DNA reads TGTGCCAGCAACCGCAGGGATGGAAACACCATATATTTT.

The chain has TRBV5-1 and TRBJ1-2; 7 bases are shared with TRBD1. Germline values: CDR1 SGHRS, CDR2 YFSETQ. J lost 8 bases, V lost 4 bases, and 8 bases had no gene match. This CDR3 contains 13 residues. The CDR3: CASSVQGIGGYTF. CDR3 sequence (DNA): TGCGCCAGCAGCGTACAGGGGATCGGGGGCTACACCTTC.

The chain carries TRBV5-6 and TRBJ1-1, with no clear D. This CDR3 is 13 amino acids long. CDR1 is SGHDT and CDR2 is YYEEEE in the germline V gene. Trimming removed 4 bases at V and 0 bases at J, with 7 bases between. The CDR3 coding sequence is TGTGCCAGCAGCGCCCGGTTGAACACTGAAGCTTTCTTT. Encoded protein: CASSARLNTEAFF. The complete variable domain, with remaining parts taken from reference TRBV5-6 and TRBJ1-1, reads DAGVTQSPTHLIKTRGQQVTLRCSPKSGHDTVSWYQQALGQGPQFIFQYYEEEERQRGNFPDRFSGHQFPNYSSELNVNALLLGDSALYLCASSARLNTEAFFGQGTRLTVV.

The rearrangement joins TRBV7-3 to TRBJ2-5; 7 bases match TRBD1. CDR3 size: 14 residues. V lost 5 bases to trimming and J lost 5 bases; unmatched junction nucleotides: 8. Looked up from germline, CDR1 is SGHTA and CDR2 is FQGTGA. The CDR3 is CASSPNTGVETQYF. CDR3 bases: TGTGCCAGCAGCCCAAATACAGGGGTCGAGACCCAGTACTTC.

The sample holds one count of this clone. The chain couples TRBV6-6 to TRBJ1-2, with a tentative D call TRBD1 (6 bases). The CDR3 consists of 13 residues. Trimming left V 1 base short and J 6 bases short, with 9 bases between. CDR1 and CDR2 from the germline V gene are MNHNY and SVGAGI (reference sequence). The CDR3 loop reads CASSYWTEDGYTF. The CDR3 coding sequence is TGTGCCAGCAGTTACTGGACAGAAGATGGCTACACCTTC.

The rearrangement links TRBV20-1 to TRBJ2-3, with 8 bases fitting TRBD1. V lost 3 bases and J lost 2; bases outside the gene matches: 7. The germline V gene encodes CDR1 DFQATT and CDR2 SNEGSKA (reference sequence). CDR3 size: 15 residues. The CDR3 here is CSASYLGQDTDTQYF. CDR3 coding DNA: TGCAGTGCTAGTTACCTGGGACAGGACACAGATACGCAGTATTTT.

This sequence joins TRBV5-4 and TRBJ2-5, with D perhaps TRBD1 (7 bases). Trimming cost V 3 bases and J 4 bases, with 13 bases left between them. This CDR3 has 14 residues. Germline V gene data show CDR1 as SGHNT and CDR2 as YYREEE (reference sequence). The CDR3 bases are TGTGCCAGCAGCTCCAGGGGGGCGTCAGAGACCCAGTACTTC. It is translated as CASSSRGASETQYF.

The V gene is TRBV5-1, the J gene TRBJ2-2, with a weak D call TRBD2 (6 bases). The germline CDR1 and CDR2 sequences are SGHRS and YFSETQ. Trimming took off 0 bases at V and 6 bases at J, with 18 bases between the two ends. CDR3 length equals 17 residues. This CDR3 reads CASSLEGGRKVSGELFF. DNA for the CDR3: TGCGCCAGCAGCTTGGAGGGTGGGAGGAAGGTCTCCGGGGAGCTGTTTTTT.

The chain carries TRBV6-1 and TRBJ1-1; possible D gene TRBD1, 5 bases. Germline lookup yields CDR1 MNHNS and CDR2 SASEGT. V lost 2 bases to trimming and J lost 0 bases, with 16 bases between them. CDR3 length: 17 residues. The CDR3 here is CASSETREGGVNTEAFF. As DNA, the CDR3 is TGTGCCAGCAGTGAAACCAGGGAAGGTGGGGTGAACACTGAAGCTTTCTTT.

In its sample, this clone was seen a few times. The chain recombines TRBV7-3 with TRBJ2-3; 9 bases line up with TRBD2. CDR1 is SGHTA and CDR2 is FQGTGA in the germline V gene. V trimming: 1 base; J trimming: 4 bases; junction bases outside the gene matches: 3. The CDR3 runs to 15 residues. The CDR3 region is CASSLSGGASDTQYF. CDR3 nucleotide sequence: TGTGCCAGCAGCTTAAGCGGGGGGGCGTCAGATACGCAGTATTTT.

This clone was seen a few times. This chain connects TRBV5-1 to TRBJ1-5; 11 bases fit TRBD1. Trimming cost V 4 bases and J 7 bases; bases outside gene matches: 7. This CDR3 region has 15 residues. Germline V gives CDR1 SGHRS, CDR2 YFSETQ. The CDR3: CASSPGQGARQPQHF. The CDR3 bases are TGCGCCAGCAGCCCAGGACAGGGGGCGCGGCAGCCCCAGCATTTT. Variable domain in full (rest from reference TRBV5-1 and TRBJ1-5): KAGVTQTPRYLIKTRGQQVTLSCSPISGHRSVSWYQQTPGQGLQFLFEYFSETQRNKGNFPGRFSGRQFSNSRSEMNVSTLELGDSALYLCASSPGQGARQPQHFGDGTRLSIL.

The genes are TRBV5-1 and TRBJ1-5; perhaps TRBD1 as D (6 bases). This CDR3 spans 15 amino acids. The germline V and J ends were trimmed by 1 base and 0 bases, with 8 bases remaining between them. Germline CDR1 and CDR2: SGHRS and YFSETQ. This CDR3 reads CASSLTGNSNQPQHF. The CDR3 DNA follows: TGCGCCAGCAGCTTGACAGGGAATAGCAATCAGCCCCAGCATTTT.

At least ten counts were recorded for this clone. This chain links TRBV6-5 with TRBJ1-1; tentatively, D is TRBD1 (5 bases). The CDR3 has 12 amino acids. Deletions cut 2 bases from V and 11 bases from J, with 12 bases between. CDR1 and CDR2 from the germline V gene are MNHEY and SVGAGI. This CDR3 is CASSYEGHRAFF. CDR3 nucleotides: TGTGCCAGCAGTTACGAAGGACATAGGGCTTTCTTT.

V and J are TRBV2 and TRBJ2-3, with D hard to call. This CDR3 contains 15 residues. The V gene lost 0 bases and the J gene lost 2 bases, with 9 bases spanning the gap. From germline, CDR1 is SNHLY and CDR2 FYNNEI. DNA of the CDR3: TGTGCCAGCAGTGAAGCAACTTCCCCCACAGATACGCAGTATTTT. It encodes CASSEATSPTDTQYF.

The chain uses TRBV6-4 and TRBJ2-3; 8 positions match TRBD1. The CDR3 covers 14 residues. CDR1 MRHNA and CDR2 SNTAGT come from the germline V gene. After removal of 4 bases from V and 6 bases from J, the junction contained 6 bases not matched to a gene. In DNA, the CDR3 is TGTGCCAGCAGTGCCCAGGGGGCACATGATACGCAGTATTTT. It codes for CASSAQGAHDTQYF.

The J gene is TRBJ1-1, the V gene TRBV5-1, with a tentative D call TRBD1 (6 bases). The V gene lost 2 bases and the J gene lost 3 bases, with 14 bases spanning the gap. This CDR3 has 15 amino acids. Germline V gives CDR1 SGHRS, CDR2 YFSETQ. CDR3 nucleotides: TGCGCCAGCAGCTTAAGGGGGAATGGGGACACTGAAGCTTTCTTT. Protein product: CASSLRGNGDTEAFF.